One and the same sample provided the 9 T cell receptor beta chains below, sequenced in a study of T cell repertoires in ileal Crohn's disease. Data came from immunoSEQ multiplex PCR; TCRdb stores just in-frame clones and leaves some out. The sample contains 30,000 to 35,000 clones, about 80% of which appear only once. The sequenced sample consisted of ileal tissue. Receptor source: an adult with Crohn's disease.

CDR3: CAWSVKFGQRNYGYTF. CDR3 in DNA: TGTGCCTGGAGTGTCAAGTTTGGACAACGTAACTATGGCTACACCTTC. This chain links TRBV30 with TRBJ1-2, with D possibly being TRBD1 (5 bases). This CDR3 is 16 amino acids long. Germline V gene lookup returns CDR1 GTSNPN and CDR2 SVGIG (reference sequence). Trimming cost V 0 bases and J 1 base, with 15 bases left between them.

CDR3 sequence: CASKGVDQYTDTQYF. The CDR3, as DNA: TGCGCCAGCAAGGGGGTCGACCAGTACACAGATACGCAGTATTTT. This chain uses TRBV5-1 with TRBJ2-3; TRBD1 is a possible D gene (6 bases). Per the germline V gene, CDR1 is SGHRS and CDR2 is YFSETQ. Trimming pared 6 bases from V and 2 bases from J, leaving 16 bases between. The CDR3 loop spans 15 amino acids.

The sample holds one count of this clone. The genes are TRBV7-9 and TRBJ1-2; 12 bases align to TRBD1. CDR3 length: 14 residues. Germline lookup yields CDR1 SEHNR and CDR2 FQNEAQ (reference sequence). Trimming removed 8 bases from V and 8 bases from J; junction bases left unmatched: 9. The CDR3 bases are TGTGCCAGCGGTGGGGGACAGGGGGCGAGGGGCTACACCTTC. The encoded protein is CASGGGQGARGYTF.

V gene TRBV9 combines with J gene TRBJ2-3; D perhaps matches TRBD2 (7 bases). Trimming took off 1 base at V and 1 base at J, with 13 bases between the two ends. This CDR3 contains 16 residues. Germline V CDR1 and CDR2: SGDLS, YYNGEE. CDR3 bases: TGTGCCAGCAGCGTAACTAGCGAGGGGGGCACAGATACGCAGTATTTT. It codes for CASSVTSEGGTDTQYF.

The chain is built from TRBV4-3 and TRBJ1-4, with a weak D call TRBD1 (5 bases). CDR1 LGHNA and CDR2 YSLEER come from the germline V gene. This CDR3 region has 15 residues. V lost 0 bases, J lost 5 bases, and 10 bases lay in between. The CDR3 DNA reads as TGCGCCAGCAGCCAAGAGGTACAGGCCAATGAAAAACTGTTTTTT. Its protein product is CASSQEVQANEKLFF.

Worth noting for this clone: Other nucleotide sequences in the sample specify the same CDR3. V and J are TRBV6-1 and TRBJ2-2; D possibly corresponds to TRBD2 (6 bases). The CDR3 contains 14 residues. Germline CDR1 MNHNS, CDR2 SASEGT. Trimming stripped 8 bases from V and 5 bases from J, with 15 bases between. Here the CDR3 DNA reads TGTGCCAGCTCTATGACGGGGGATACCGGGGAGCTGTTTTTT. Translating gives CASSMTGDTGELFF.

The chain joins TRBV6-5 to TRBJ2-5, with a tentative D call TRBD1 (5 bases). From germline, CDR1 is MNHEY and CDR2 SVGAGI. V was clipped by 7 bases and J by 7 bases, with 13 bases between them. CDR3 length equals 12 residues. The chain's CDR3 is CASTLRGATQYF. For the CDR3, the DNA is TGTGCCAGCACCCTAAGGGGTGCGACCCAGTACTTC.

CDR3 loop: CASSSYSGGGNNEQFF. The CDR3 DNA is TGCGCCAGCAGCTCATATAGCGGGGGCGGGAACAATGAGCAGTTCTTC. The chain recombines TRBV5-1 with TRBJ2-1, with 9 nucleotides matching TRBD2. J gave up 5 bases and V 3 bases, and 9 bases lay outside the gene matches. From germline, CDR1 is SGHRS and CDR2 YFSETQ. The CDR3 consists of 16 residues.

The chain has TRBV7-2 and TRBJ2-5; D gene uncertain. The CDR3 is 13 residues long. Trimming left V 5 bases short and J 9 bases short, with 16 bases between. The germline CDR1 and CDR2 sequences are SGHTA and FQGNSA. The CDR3, as DNA: TGTGCCAGCAGCCGCCTACCCCGTAGAGCCCAGTACTTC. Residues: CASSRLPRRAQYF.